This T cell receptor beta chain stems from a study of blood T cell repertoires in COVID-19. Overall study: The United States, Italy and Spain supplied acute and convalescent COVID-19 samples.

Per the original data handling: Estimated nucleated cell counts came from reference gene primer amplification. The assay was immunoSEQ multiplex PCR, and TCRdb's table has in-frame clones only and misses some. The V and J calls and the clone size are those of that table, but D and trimming were determined from the DNA. The sample records some 180,000 clones, approximately 91% being singletons. Patients of the Seattle cohort, enrolled during active infection, were followed longitudinally. CDR1 is MNHEY, CDR2 SVGEGT, per germline. The CDR3 contains 13 residues. The V segment lost 0 bases and the J segment 7 bases; nucleotides outside the gene matches: 2.

V is TRBV6-2 or TRBV6-3 and J is TRBJ2-7, with TRBD1 matching over 8 bases. The source is a man aged 50 to 60 with COVID-19, enrolled during active disease. The specimen was peripheral blood. CDR3 region: CASSYSGDREQYF. CDR3 bases: TGTGCCAGCAGTTACTCTGGGGACAGGGAGCAGTACTTC.